This T cell receptor (beta chain) was recorded in a study of human T cells and chemical hapten exposure (dated by TCRdb to 2020 to 2023). Background on the whole study: For sensitization, 2% DPC in acetone was applied to a roughly 2 cm by roughly 2 cm area of upper inner arm skin. Under 30 alopecia patients gave blood for TCR sequencing at one to four time points (pre-sensitization, 2, 6 and 24 weeks). Libraries were pooled for sequencing, and per-sample TCR yields varied mainly because of small differences in library volumes within the pool. The patient cohort, mostly female, included alopecia areata with under or over 50% scalp involvement, alopecia totalis and alopecia universalis. Peripheral blood TCR repertoire changes were tracked in vivo in alopecia patients during primary and secondary sensitization to the hapten diphenylcyclopropenone (DPC). Throughout the study period of 20 to 30 weeks, patients also received therapeutic DPC doses to the scalp every week. Blood samples were taken from patients before sensitization (week 0) and then at 2, 6 and about 24 weeks after DPC sensitization. Patch testing was done on the upper back using Finn chambers containing 0.01% DPC, and results were scored after 6 days according to International Contact Dermatitis Research Group standards. The full study reports these points: The number of TCRs above 1 in 1000 frequency did not change with DPC sensitization; there was no evidence of global repertoire structure alterations. Repeated subsampling changed both the strength of the expansion versus patch-test correlation and the threshold at which that correlation became significant. Compared with pre-sensitization or healthy control sets, expanded TCRs formed significantly more large CDR3 similarity clusters, which is consistent with antigen-driven responses. Alopecia, a presumed autoimmune disease, was present in all patients, so the immune response of the patients might differ from that of healthy individuals. The number of PT1 expanded TCRs positively correlated with patch test score, significant at thresholds 8, 16 and 32 but not 4.

Preparation of the library involved RACE. The run used a NextSeq 500. During library preparation, unique molecular identifiers were attached to individual cDNA molecules so that TCRs could be counted quantitatively and reproducibly. Each blood RNA sample was used to sequence both TCR alpha and TCR beta chains. In the original analysis: Samples had a median of approximately 93,000 TCRs, with a range from roughly 23,224 to 750,000. The Decombinator software suite was used to annotate V, J and CDR3 in the TCR reads. For PS versus PT1 abundance plots, all samples were subsampled to the same number of TCRs (28,000). Expanded TCRs were defined as absent before sensitization and observed at least eight times at the 2-week time point. TCRdb applied fastp at Q25 and MiXCR to the public reads, then kept only in-frame beta chains. Rows matching on CDR3 protein sequence are summarized as one entry with the most common DNA and genes. It is TCRdb's table, rather than the study itself, that gives the V and J calls and clone size. The sample profile shows 330,000 or so distinct CDR3 sequences; about 6% of them were found once. Less than 6.5% of the sample rests with the top ten.

This clonotype was recorded many times. No cognate antigen has been identified for it. No much larger clonotype is one base removed from it; base qualities were not supplied. The label giving this sample's time point can be read as: patch test 2, 6 weeks after DPC sensitization. This sample's treatment or condition label indicates: therapeutic diphenylcyclopropenone sensitization with weekly scalp DPC. At every patch-test visit, the blood draw took place before the patch test was put on. To be eligible, patients had to be aged 18 to 70, diagnosed with alopecia and judged suitable for DPC therapy, while pregnant patients were excluded. Total RNA was extracted from unfractionated whole blood collected in Tempus Blood RNA tubes. At the junction V is shortened by 1 base and J by 4 bases; bases outside the gene matches: 6. CDR1 SGHVS and CDR2 FQNEAQ are derived from the germline V gene. The CDR3 starts with the cysteine, ends with the phenylalanine, and has 16 residues. Left in the record is the CDR3 DNA by itself, 48 bases read in frame from the first base.

The sequence came from a woman under 30 with alopecia areata. Some clones in this sample may be carry-over from other donors' samples. In this chain, TRBV7-8 is recombined with TRBJ2-1, with TRBD2 identical over 8 junction bases. Sequences were derived from whole blood, sampled in connection with sensitization to the hapten diphenylcyclopropenone (DPC). CDR3 loop: CASSLVTTSGYNEQFF. In nucleotides, the sequence is TGTGCCAGCAGCTTAGTAACTACTAGCGGTTACAATGAGCAGTTCTTC.